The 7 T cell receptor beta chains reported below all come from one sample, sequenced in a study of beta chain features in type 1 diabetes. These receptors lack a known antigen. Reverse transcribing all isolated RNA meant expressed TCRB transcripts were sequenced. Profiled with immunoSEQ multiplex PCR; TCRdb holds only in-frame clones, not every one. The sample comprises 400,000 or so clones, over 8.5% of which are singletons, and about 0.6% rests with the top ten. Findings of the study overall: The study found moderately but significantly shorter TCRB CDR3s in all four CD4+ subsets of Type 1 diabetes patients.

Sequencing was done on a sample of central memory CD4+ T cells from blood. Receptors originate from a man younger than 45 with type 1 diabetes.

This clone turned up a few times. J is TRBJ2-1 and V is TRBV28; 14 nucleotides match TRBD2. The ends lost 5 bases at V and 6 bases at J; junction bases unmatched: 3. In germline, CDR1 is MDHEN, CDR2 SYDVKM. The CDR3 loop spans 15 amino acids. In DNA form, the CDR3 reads TGTGCCAGCAGTGGGACTAGCGGGAGTAGCAATGAGCAGTTCTTC. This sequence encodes CASSGTSGSSNEQFF.

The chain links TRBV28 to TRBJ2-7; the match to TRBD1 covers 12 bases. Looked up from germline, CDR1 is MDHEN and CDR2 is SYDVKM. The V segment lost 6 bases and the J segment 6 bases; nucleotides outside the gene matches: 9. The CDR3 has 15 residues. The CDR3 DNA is TGTGCCAGCAGATCCCCCGGGACAGGGGGCTTCGAGCAGTACTTC. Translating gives CASRSPGTGGFEQYF.

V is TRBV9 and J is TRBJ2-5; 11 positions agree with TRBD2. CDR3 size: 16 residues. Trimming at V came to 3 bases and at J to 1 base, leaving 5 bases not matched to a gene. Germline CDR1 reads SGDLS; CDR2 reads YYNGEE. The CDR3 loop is CASSARLAGSQETQYF. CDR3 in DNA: TGTGCCAGCAGCGCCAGACTAGCGGGGAGCCAAGAGACCCAGTACTTC.

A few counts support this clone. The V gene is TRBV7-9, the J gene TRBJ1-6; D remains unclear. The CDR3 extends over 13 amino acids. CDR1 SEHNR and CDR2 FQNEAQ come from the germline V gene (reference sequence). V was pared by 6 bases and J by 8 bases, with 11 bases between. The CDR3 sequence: CASRRVADSPLHF. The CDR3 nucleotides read TGTGCCAGCAGGAGGGTTGCCGATTCACCCCTCCACTTT.

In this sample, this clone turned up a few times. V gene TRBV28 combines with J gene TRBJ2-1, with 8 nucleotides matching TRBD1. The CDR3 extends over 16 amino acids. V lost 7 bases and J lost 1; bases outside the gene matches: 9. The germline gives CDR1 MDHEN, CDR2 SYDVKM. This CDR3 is CASTAPGGASYNEQFF. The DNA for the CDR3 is TGTGCCAGCACCGCCCCAGGGGGCGCATCCTACAATGAGCAGTTCTTC.

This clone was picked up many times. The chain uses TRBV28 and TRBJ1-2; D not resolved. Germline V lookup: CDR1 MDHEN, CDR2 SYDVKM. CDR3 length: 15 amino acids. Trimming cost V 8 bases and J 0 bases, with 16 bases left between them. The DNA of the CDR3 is TGTGCCAGCGCGGGAGACTCCCCTACTAACTATGGCTACACCTTC. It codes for CASAGDSPTNYGYTF.

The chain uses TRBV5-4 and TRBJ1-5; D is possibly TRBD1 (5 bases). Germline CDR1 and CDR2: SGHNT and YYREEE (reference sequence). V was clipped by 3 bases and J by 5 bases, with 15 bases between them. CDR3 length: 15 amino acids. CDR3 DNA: TGTGCCAGCAGCTCGGGACCCCTGGGGGATCAGCCCCAGCATTTT. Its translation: CASSSGPLGDQPQHF.